This TCR beta chain was identified during a study of control samples from healthy donors and cancer patients. Profiling relied on immunoSEQ multiplex PCR, and the TCRdb table lists in-frame clones only, not all of them. The sample lists about 140,000 clones; roughly 94% were seen once. The CDR3 extends over 15 amino acids. The V and J ends lost 1 base and 4 bases, in that order; junction bases with no gene match: 7. Looked up from germline, CDR1 is SGHVS and CDR2 is FQNEAQ. This receptor was identified in a man aged 35 to 55 in good health. The chain links TRBV7-8 to TRBJ2-7, with 7 bases fitting TRBD1. The sequenced sample was blood. The CDR3, as DNA: TGTGCCAGCAGCTTAGTGGGACAGCATCTTTACGAGCAGTACTTC. Protein: CASSLVGQHLYEQYF.